Included here is one T cell receptor beta chain sequence, with context. This sample is drawn from a study of tumor-infiltrating lymphocytes in localized non-small cell lung cancer. Measured with immunoSEQ multiplex PCR; TCRdb has only the in-frame clones, and not every one. The data show thousands of clones, about 60% seen once. Germline V gene lookup returns CDR1 MNHNS and CDR2 SASEGT. The CDR3 runs 15 residues. The V and J ends lost 6 bases and 6 bases, in that order; junction bases with no gene match: 8. Sequencing used uninvolved lung tissue not adjacent to the tumor. This TCR was recovered from a human donor with non-small cell lung cancer. The V call is TRBV6-1, the J call TRBJ1-5; 10 bases map to TRBD1. CDR3 region: CASRGQGTRGQPQHF. The CDR3 DNA reads as TGTGCCAGCAGGGGACAGGGGACTAGGGGTCAGCCCCAGCATTTT.